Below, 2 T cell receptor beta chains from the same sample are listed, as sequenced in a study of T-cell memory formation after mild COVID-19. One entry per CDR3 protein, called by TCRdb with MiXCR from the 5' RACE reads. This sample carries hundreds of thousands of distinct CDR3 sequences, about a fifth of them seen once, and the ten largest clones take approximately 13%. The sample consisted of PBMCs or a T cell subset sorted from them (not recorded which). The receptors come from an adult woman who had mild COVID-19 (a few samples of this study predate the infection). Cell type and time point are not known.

The CDR3 DNA reads TGTGCCAGCCGGGGTACGTCGGATACGCAGTATTTT. This encodes CASRGTSDTQYF. The gene calls are TRBV6-5 and TRBJ2-3, with D perhaps TRBD2 (5 bases). Germline V gives CDR1 MNHEY, CDR2 SVGAGI. Trimming removed 8 bases at V and 6 bases at J, with 12 bases between. The CDR3 is 12 residues long.

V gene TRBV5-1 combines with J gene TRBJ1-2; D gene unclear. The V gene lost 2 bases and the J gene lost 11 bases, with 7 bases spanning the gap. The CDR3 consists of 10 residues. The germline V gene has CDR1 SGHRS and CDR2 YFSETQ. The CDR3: CASSLAEYTF. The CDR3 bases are TGCGCCAGCAGCTTAGCAGAATACACCTTC.